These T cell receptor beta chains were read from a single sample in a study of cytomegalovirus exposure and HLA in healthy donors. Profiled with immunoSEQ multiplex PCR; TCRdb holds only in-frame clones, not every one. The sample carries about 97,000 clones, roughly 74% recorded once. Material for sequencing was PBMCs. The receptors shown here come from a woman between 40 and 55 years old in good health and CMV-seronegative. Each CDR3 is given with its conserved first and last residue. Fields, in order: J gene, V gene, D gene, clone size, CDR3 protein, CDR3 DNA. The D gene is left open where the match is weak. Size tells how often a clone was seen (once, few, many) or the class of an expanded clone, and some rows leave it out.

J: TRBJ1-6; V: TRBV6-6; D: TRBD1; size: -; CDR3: CASSYVGQGRSPLHF; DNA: TGTGCCAGCAGTTACGTTGGACAGGGACGGTCACCCCTCCACTTT
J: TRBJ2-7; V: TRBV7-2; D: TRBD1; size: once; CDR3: CASSLAGQGYEQYF; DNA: TGTGCCAGCAGCTTAGCCGGACAGGGCTACGAGCAGTACTTC
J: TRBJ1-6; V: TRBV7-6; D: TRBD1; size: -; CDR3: CASSFRGQGLGSPLHF; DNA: TGTGCCAGCAGCTTCAGAGGACAGGGTCTGGGTTCACCCCTCCACTTT
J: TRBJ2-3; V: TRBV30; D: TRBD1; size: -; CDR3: CAWSVPQGLTDTQYF; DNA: TGTGCCTGGAGTGTACCACAGGGGCTCACAGATACGCAGTATTTT
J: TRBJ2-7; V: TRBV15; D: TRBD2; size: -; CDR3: CATSRAGLAGSYEQYF; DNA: TGTGCCACCAGCAGAGCTGGACTAGCGGGGAGCTACGAGCAGTACTTC
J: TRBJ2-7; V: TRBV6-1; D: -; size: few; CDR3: CASSEDGRGVAEQYF; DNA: TGTGCCAGCAGTGAAGACGGCAGGGGTGTAGCCGAGCAGTACTTC
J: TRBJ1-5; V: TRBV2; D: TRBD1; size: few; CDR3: CASSVQGSNQPQHF; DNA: TGTGCCAGCAGTGTACAGGGGTCGAATCAGCCCCAGCATTTT
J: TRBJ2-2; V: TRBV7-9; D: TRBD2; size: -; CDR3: CASSSSGRSNTGELFF; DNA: TGTGCCAGCAGCTCTAGCGGGAGATCTAACACCGGGGAGCTGTTTTTT
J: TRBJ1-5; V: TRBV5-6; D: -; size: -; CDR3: CASSLLSAEPQHF; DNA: TGTGCCAGCAGCTTGCTTTCTGCGGAGCCCCAGCATTTT
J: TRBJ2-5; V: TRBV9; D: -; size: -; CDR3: CASSGRAPQETQYF; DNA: TGTGCCAGCAGCGGGCGGGCTCCGCAAGAGACCCAGTACTTC
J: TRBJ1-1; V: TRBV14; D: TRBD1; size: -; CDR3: CASSPTGNVRDTEAFF; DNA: TGTGCCAGCAGCCCGACAGGGAACGTTAGGGACACTGAAGCTTTCTTT
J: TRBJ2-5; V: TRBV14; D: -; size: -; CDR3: CASSQIQGGFQETQYF; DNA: TGTGCCAGCAGCCAAATCCAGGGGGGTTTCCAAGAGACCCAGTACTTC